This T cell receptor beta chain was profiled in a study of OX40 agonist ivuxolimab in advanced cancers. About the research overall: From roughly 23 to 85 years was the age range, with a mean of about 54 years, and 70% to 85% were male.

Germline CDR1 SQVTM, CDR2 ANQGSEA. The CDR3 is 11 residues long. V lost 6 bases and J lost 8, with 13 bases in between. As to this clone: Its cognate antigen is unknown.

Findings and limits, study-wide: Low levels of normalized T-cell clonal expansion also appeared in some nonresponders. Among T cells, CD8+ cells averaged more expanded clones than CD4+ cells.

Sequencing was performed with immunoSEQ multiplex PCR; in TCRdb, only in-frame clones are kept and a portion is missing. Of about 100,000 clones listed, 89% are singletons. The chain couples TRBV29-1 to TRBJ1-1; D remains ambiguous. The sequence derives from an adult with an advanced solid tumor such as melanoma, head and neck, liver or kidney cancer. The sequencing here drew on CD4+ or CD8+ T cells sorted from blood, taken in a trial of the OX40 agonist ivuxolimab. CDR3 in DNA: TGCAGCGTGCTACCGCGGGAGGAAGCTTTCTTT. It encodes CSVLPREEAFF. The variable domain in full, completed from reference TRBV29-1 and TRBJ1-1, reads SAVISQKPSRDICQRGTSLTIQCQVDSQVTMMFWYRQQPGQSLTLIATANQGSEATYESGFVIDKFPISRPNLTFSTLTVSNMSPEDSSIYLCSVLPREEAFFGQGTRLTVV.